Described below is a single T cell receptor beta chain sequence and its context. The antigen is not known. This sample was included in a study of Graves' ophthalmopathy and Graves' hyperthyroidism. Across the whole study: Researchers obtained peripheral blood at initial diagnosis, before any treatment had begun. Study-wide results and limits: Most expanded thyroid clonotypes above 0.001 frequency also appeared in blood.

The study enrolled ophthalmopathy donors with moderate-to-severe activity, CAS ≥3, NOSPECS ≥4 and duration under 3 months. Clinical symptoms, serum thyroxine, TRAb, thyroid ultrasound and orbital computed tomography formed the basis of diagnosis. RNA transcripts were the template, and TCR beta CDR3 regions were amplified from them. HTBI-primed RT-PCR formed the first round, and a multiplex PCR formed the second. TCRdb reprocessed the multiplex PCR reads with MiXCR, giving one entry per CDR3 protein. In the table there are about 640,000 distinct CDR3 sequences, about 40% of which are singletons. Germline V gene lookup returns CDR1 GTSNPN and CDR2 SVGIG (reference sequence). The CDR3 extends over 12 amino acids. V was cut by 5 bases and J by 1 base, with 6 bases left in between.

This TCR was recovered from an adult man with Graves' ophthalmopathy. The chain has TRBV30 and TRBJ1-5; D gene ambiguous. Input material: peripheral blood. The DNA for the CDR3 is TGTGCCTGGTCCCAGAGCAATCAGCCCCAGCATTTT. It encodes CAWSQSNQPQHF. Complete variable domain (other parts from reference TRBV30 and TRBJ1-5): SQTIHQWPATLVQPVGSPLSLECTVEGTSNPNLYWYRQAAGRGLQLLFYSVGIGQISSEVPQNLSASRPQDRQFILSSKKLLLSDSGFYLCAWSQSNQPQHFGDGTRLSIL.